The text below deals with one TCR beta chain. Its specificity is not known. This sample was taken from a study of T cell repertoires in cytomegalovirus infection. In TCRdb, the reads were re-called with MiXCR into one record per CDR3 protein. In the table there are fewer than 150,000 distinct CDR3 sequences, 30% of which are singletons. Germline V CDR1 and CDR2: MNHGY, SAAAGT. V lost 6 bases to trimming and J lost 5 bases, with 17 bases between them. The CDR3 runs to 15 residues. The gene calls are TRBV6-8 and TRBJ2-1; D remains unclear. The TCR originated in a human donor in good health (CMV status not recorded). Some clones in this sample may be carry-over from other donors' samples. The sample in question was CD8+ T cells from cultured PBMCs, obtained from culture after CMV antigen stimulation. CDR3 in amino acids: CASRPQPITNNEQFF. The CDR3 DNA follows: TGTGCCAGCAGACCTCAACCTATTACGAACAATGAGCAGTTCTTC.